The 5 T cell receptor beta chains below all came from one sample that was sequenced in a study of neurological immune-mediated disorders. TCRdb processed the 5' RACE reads anew with MiXCR; each CDR3 protein has one entry. The data contain tens of thousands of distinct CDR3 sequences, about an eighth of them singletons. The time point denotes: longitudinal time-point 1 (baseline). Sequenced sample: PBMCs. Receptor source: a female donor with HTLV-1-associated myelopathy (HAM/TSP).

This clonotype came up many times. This chain connects TRBV12-3 or TRBV12-4 to TRBJ2-1; weak D call: TRBD1 (6 bases). V lost 3 bases to trimming and J lost 5 bases, with 11 bases between them. There are 14 residues in the CDR3. Here the CDR3 DNA reads TGTGCCAGCAGTTTGGTGGGGGCCCACAATGAGCAGTTCTTC. Translated, it gives CASSLVGAHNEQFF.

This clonotype was counted a few times. The chain has TRBV12-3 or TRBV12-4 and TRBJ2-1; D not resolved. The CDR3 has 13 residues. V was trimmed by 6 bases and J by 4 bases, leaving 10 bases between them. CDR3 sequence (DNA): TGTGCCAGCAGAGGAGTGGGTTACAATGAGCAGTTCTTC. This translates into CASRGVGYNEQFF.

This clonotype showed up many times. The V gene is TRBV28, the J gene TRBJ1-5, with TRBD1 identical over 7 bases. This CDR3 contains 14 residues. The V gene's germline CDR1 is MDHEN and CDR2 SYDVKM. V was clipped by 5 bases and J by 6 bases; unmatched bases: 7. CDR3 sequence (DNA): TGTGCCAGCAGTGCGACAGGGCTGGGTCAGCCCCAGCATTTT. Its protein is CASSATGLGQPQHF.

This clonotype appeared once. The genes are TRBV2 and TRBJ2-5; D unclear. Germline-derived CDR1 and CDR2 are SNHLY and FYNNEI. The length of the CDR3 is 11 residues. The V end was cut by 7 bases, the J end by 1 base, with 4 bases between. As DNA, the CDR3 is TGTGCCAGCATTCTCCAAGAGACCCAGTACTTC. Translation: CASILQETQYF.

The sample holds many counts of this clonotype. At one end the junction does not follow the germline gene, possibly because of a read error. The chain joins TRBV15 to TRBJ2-2, with TRBD2 matching over 11 bases. The germline V gene encodes CDR1 LNHNV and CDR2 YYDKDF (reference sequence). The CDR3 extends over 15 amino acids. CDR3 nucleotide sequence: TGTGCTACCAGTCCGGGACTAGCGGCTACCGGGGAGCTGTTTTTT. It translates to CATSPGLAATGELFF. Drawing the rest from reference TRBV15 and TRBJ2-2, the complete variable domain is DAMVIQNPRYQVTQFGKPVTLSCSQTLNHNVMYWYQQKSSQAPKLLFHYYDKDFNNEADTPDNFQSRRPNTSFCFLDIRSPGLGDTAMYLCATSPGLAATGELFFGEGSRLTVL.